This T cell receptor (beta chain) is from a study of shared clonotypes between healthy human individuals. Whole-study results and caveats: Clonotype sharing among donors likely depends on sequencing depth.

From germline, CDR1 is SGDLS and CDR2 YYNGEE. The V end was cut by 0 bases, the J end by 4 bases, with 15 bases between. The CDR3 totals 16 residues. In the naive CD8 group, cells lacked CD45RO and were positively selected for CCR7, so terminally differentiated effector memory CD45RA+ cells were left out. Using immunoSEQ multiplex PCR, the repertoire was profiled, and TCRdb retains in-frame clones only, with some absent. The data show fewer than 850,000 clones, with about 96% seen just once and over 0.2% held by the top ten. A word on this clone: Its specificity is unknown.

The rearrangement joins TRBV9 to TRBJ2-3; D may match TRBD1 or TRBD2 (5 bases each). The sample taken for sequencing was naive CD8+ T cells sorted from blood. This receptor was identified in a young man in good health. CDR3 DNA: TGTGCCAGCAGCGTAGATGAGGGGATGCGGGCAGATACGCAGTATTTT. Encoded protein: CASSVDEGMRADTQYF.